A selection of T cell receptor beta chains follows, all from one sample in a study of cytomegalovirus exposure and HLA in healthy donors. The assay was immunoSEQ multiplex PCR, and TCRdb's table has in-frame clones only and misses some. In the table there are about 110,000 clones, approximately 70% of which are singletons. Sequencing was done on a sample of PBMCs. The receptors derive from a woman in her 70s in good health and CMV-seropositive. The conserved cysteine and the conserved F or W are not part of the CDR3 here.

J gene	V gene	CDR3 protein
TRBJ1-1	TRBV5-1	ASSFEQNTEAF
TRBJ1-5	TRBV19	ARSLQGPGRICNQPQH
TRBJ1-2	TRBV5-5	ASSLNSPNYGYT
TRBJ1-2	TRBV7-2	ASSSGGQGNGGYT
TRBJ2-5	TRBV19	ASSPTSGGPQETQY
TRBJ2-7	TRBV11-2	ASSLGPDNSYEQY
TRBJ2-1	TRBV6-5	ASSYSASGGNEQF
TRBJ2-2	TRBV6-6	ASSRGLPITGELF
TRBJ2-3	TRBV5-1	ASAQERGDTDTQY
TRBJ1-1	TRBV9	ASSPDGGNTEAF
TRBJ1-2	TRBV9	ASSVGSGTGRTYGYT
TRBJ1-1	TRBV29-1	SVAWDRGPRTEAF
TRBJ1-6	TRBV7-8	ASSLGTDSPLH
TRBJ1-6	TRBV7-7	ASSLEPRCRYNSPLH
TRBJ1-5	TRBV19	ASSVPLGASQPQH
TRBJ2-2	TRBV4-2	ASSQELAGLTGELF
TRBJ1-1	TRBV30	AWSVSSGSAF
TRBJ2-5	TRBV9	ASSPRSRGEETQY
TRBJ2-3	TRBV6-5	ASSHTSRDTQY
TRBJ2-5	TRBV5-1	ASSLTRLAGVETQY
TRBJ2-7	TRBV5-6	ASSGGWGEGGQY
TRBJ2-3	TRBV27	ASSLGTGRTDTQY
TRBJ1-2	TRBV7-3	ASSFGQGDGYT
TRBJ2-2	TRBV12-5	ASGLVHGTGELF
TRBJ2-5	TRBV5-1	ASSQDRGETQY
TRBJ2-3	TRBV6-6	ASSTSRSGATDTQY
TRBJ2-1	TRBV5-6	ASSLGPQGASYNEQF
TRBJ2-7	TRBV10-3	AISTGTGGYEQY
TRBJ1-1	TRBV5-6	ASSRWGLMNTEAF
TRBJ2-2	TRBV15	ATSRDPPSTGELF
TRBJ2-3	TRBV5-6	ASSLAPGSDTQY
TRBJ2-3	TRBV5-1	ASSSSNTQY
TRBJ1-5	TRBV12-5	ASGLNLEPQH
TRBJ2-3	TRBV10-1	ASSESLAGGTDTQY
TRBJ1-4	TRBV6-1	AALGRVAEKLF
TRBJ1-2	TRBV2	ASSGQGMEGYT
TRBJ1-2	TRBV7-9	ASSYREGTGKSAGYT
TRBJ2-3	TRBV6-1	ASSEGAVRDTQY
TRBJ2-3	TRBV11-2	ASSGPFLAGSTDTQY
TRBJ2-1	TRBV30	AWSSPGQGGNEQF
TRBJ1-6	TRBV4-1	ASSQERQTLSWNSPLH
TRBJ1-3	TRBV7-2	ASTGGGGSGNTIY
TRBJ1-5	TRBV5-1	ASSLALGTGAGQPQH
TRBJ2-3	TRBV25-1	ASLGTSGVYTQY
TRBJ2-2	TRBV11-2	ASSAYRGSIGELF
TRBJ1-6	TRBV19	ASKGQLGHNSPLH
TRBJ2-3	TRBV5-1	ASGSSGGPDTQY